Only a few counts were recorded for the clone carrying this T cell receptor beta chain. Its specificity is not known. The data were taken from a study of T-cell memory formation after mild COVID-19. Overall study results and limits: The pre-infection memory compartment contained some responding clones, suggesting cross-reactive memory joined. Clones shrinking between day 15 and 85 showed a balanced CD4/CD8 split, and those that grew later tilted toward CD4+.

TCRdb called the 5' RACE reads again in MiXCR, with one record for every CDR3 protein. The profile shows hundreds of thousands of distinct CDR3 sequences, 20% to 25% of them singletons. The CDR3 is made up of 14 amino acids. V was clipped by 0 bases and J by 10 bases, with 10 bases between them. The germline V gene has CDR1 LGHNA and CDR2 YSLEER. The sequence came from an adult woman who had mild COVID-19 (a few samples of this study predate the infection). Cell type and time point are not known. The sequenced sample was PBMCs or a T cell subset sorted from them (not recorded which). The J gene is TRBJ1-6, the V gene TRBV4-3; no clear D. The CDR3 DNA reads TGCGCCAGCAGCCAAGAGGTGGAAAGGTCACCCCTCCACTTT. Translated, it gives CASSQEVERSPLHF.